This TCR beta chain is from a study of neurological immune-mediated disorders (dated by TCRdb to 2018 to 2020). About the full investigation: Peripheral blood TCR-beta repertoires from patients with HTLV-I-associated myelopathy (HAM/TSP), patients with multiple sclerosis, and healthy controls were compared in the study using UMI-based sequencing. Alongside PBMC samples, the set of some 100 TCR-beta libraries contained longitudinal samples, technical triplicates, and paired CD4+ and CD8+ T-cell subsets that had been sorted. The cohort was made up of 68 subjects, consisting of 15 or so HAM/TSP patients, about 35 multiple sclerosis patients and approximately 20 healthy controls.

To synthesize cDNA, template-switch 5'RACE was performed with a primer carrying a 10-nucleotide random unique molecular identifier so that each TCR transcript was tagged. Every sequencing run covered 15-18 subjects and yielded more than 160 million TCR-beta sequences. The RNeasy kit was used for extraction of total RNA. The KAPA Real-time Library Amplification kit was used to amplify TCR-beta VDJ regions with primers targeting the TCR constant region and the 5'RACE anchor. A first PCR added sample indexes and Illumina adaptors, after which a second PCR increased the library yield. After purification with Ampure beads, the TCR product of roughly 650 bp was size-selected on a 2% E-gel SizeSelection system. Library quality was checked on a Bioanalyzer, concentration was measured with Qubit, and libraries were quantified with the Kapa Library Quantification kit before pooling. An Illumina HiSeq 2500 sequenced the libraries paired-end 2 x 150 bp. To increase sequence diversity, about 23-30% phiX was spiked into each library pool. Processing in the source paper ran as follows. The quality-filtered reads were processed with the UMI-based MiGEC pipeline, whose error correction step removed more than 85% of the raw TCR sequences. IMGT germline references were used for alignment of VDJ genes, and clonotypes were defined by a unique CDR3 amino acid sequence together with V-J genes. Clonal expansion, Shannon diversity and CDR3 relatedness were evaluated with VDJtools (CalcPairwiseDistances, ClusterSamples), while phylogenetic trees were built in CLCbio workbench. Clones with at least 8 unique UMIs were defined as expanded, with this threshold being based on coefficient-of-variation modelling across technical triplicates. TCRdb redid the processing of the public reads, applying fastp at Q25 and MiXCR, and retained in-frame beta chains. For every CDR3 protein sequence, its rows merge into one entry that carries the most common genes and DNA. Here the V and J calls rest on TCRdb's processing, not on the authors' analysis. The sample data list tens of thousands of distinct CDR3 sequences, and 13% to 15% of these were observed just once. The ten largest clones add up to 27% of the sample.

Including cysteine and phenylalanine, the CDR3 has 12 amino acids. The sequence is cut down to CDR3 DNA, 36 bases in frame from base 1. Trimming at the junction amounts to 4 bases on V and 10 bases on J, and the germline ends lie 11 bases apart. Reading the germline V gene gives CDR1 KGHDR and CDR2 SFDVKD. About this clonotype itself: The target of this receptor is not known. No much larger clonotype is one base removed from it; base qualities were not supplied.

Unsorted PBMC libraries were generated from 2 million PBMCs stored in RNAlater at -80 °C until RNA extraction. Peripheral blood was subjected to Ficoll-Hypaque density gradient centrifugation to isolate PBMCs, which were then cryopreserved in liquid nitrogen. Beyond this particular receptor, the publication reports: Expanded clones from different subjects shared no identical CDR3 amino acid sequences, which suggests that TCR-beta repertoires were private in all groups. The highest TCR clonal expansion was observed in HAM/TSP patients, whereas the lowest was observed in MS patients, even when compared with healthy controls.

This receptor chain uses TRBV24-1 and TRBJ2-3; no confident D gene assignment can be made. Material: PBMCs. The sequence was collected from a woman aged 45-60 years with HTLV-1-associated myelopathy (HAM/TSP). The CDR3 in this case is CATSEVRSAQYF. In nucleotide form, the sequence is TGTGCCACCAGTGAGGTCCGATCAGCGCAGTATTTT.